This paragraph reports one TCR beta chain. This entry comes from a study of blood T cell repertoires in COVID-19. Background on the study: Specimens from acute and convalescent COVID-19 originated in the United States, Italy and Spain. Sample material is recorded as cDNA or gDNA derived from T cells, B-cell-depleted T cells, or PBMCs.

Authors' methods: It was from reference gene primer amplification that nucleated cell counts were estimated. Profiling relied on immunoSEQ multiplex PCR, and the TCRdb table lists in-frame clones only, not all of them. That table furnishes V, J and clone size, whereas the DNA furnished D and trimming. This table has around 45,000 clones, 85% to 90% appearing once. Sequenced input: peripheral blood. The TCR originated in a man older than 75 with acute or convalescent COVID-19.

The CDR3 loop is CASRDSMFISGANVLTF. The CDR3 DNA reads TGTGCCAGTAGGGACAGTATGTTCATCTCTGGGGCCAACGTCCTGACTTTC. The chain carries TRBV19 and TRBJ2-6; tentative D call: TRBD1 (6 bases). The V end lost 6 bases, the J end lost 0 bases, and 15 bases lay between the germline ends. Germline V gene sequence: CDR1 LNHDA, CDR2 SQIVND (reference sequence). The CDR3 is 17 residues long.